The 28 T cell receptor beta chains presented below share a single source sample, sequenced in a study of shared clonotypes between healthy human individuals. Assay: immunoSEQ multiplex PCR; the TCRdb copy retains only in-frame clones and omits some. Of roughly 2,000,000 clones in the sample, approximately 92% were seen once. Selected positively for CCR7 and CD45RO-negative, naive CD8 cells excluded terminally differentiated effector memory CD45RA+ cells. Sequences were obtained from naive CD8+ T cells from PBMCs. These receptors all come from a man aged 18 to 29 in good health. Some clones in this sample may be carry-over from other donors' samples.

The chain uses TRBV5-4 and TRBJ1-3; TRBD1 might be the D (6 bases). The germline V and J ends were trimmed by 4 bases and 0 bases, with 11 bases remaining between them. The CDR3 extends over 15 amino acids. Germline V gene lookup returns CDR1 SGHNT and CDR2 YYREEE (reference sequence). The CDR3 DNA sequence: TGTGCCAGCAGCGAGGGACAATTCTCTGGAAACACCATATATTTT. This sequence encodes CASSEGQFSGNTIYF.

In its sample, this clone was seen a few times. This chain links TRBV27 with TRBJ1-5, with 7 bases aligning to TRBD1. The CDR3 totals 15 residues. Germline CDR1 and CDR2: MNHEY and SMNVEV (reference sequence). The junction had 9 bases not matched to a gene; V was cut back by 6 bases and J by 4 bases. CDR3 loop: CASRRTRGWNQPQHF. CDR3 bases: TGTGCCAGCAGACGAACCAGGGGGTGGAATCAGCCCCAGCATTTT.

The V call is TRBV6-6, the J call TRBJ1-1; D not certain. This CDR3 comprises 14 residues. Germline loops: CDR1 MNHNY, CDR2 SVGAGI (reference sequence). The V and J ends lost 6 bases and 1 base respectively, with 12 bases between them. The DNA for the CDR3 is TGTGCCAGCAGCCTACCTGAGGGGAACACTGAAGCTTTCTTT. It encodes CASSLPEGNTEAFF.

The chain couples TRBV11-3 to TRBJ1-1, with no clear D. The CDR3 is made up of 13 amino acids. V was pared by 0 bases and J by 10 bases, with 12 bases between. The germline V gene encodes CDR1 SGHNT and CDR2 YENEEA. The CDR3 sequence: CASSLDRNSVAFF. The CDR3 bases are TGTGCCAGCAGCTTAGATAGAAATTCCGTAGCTTTCTTT. Full variable domain (missing parts from reference TRBV11-3 and TRBJ1-1): EAGVVQSPRYKIIEKKQPVAFWCNPISGHNTLYWYLQNLGQGPELLIRYENEEAVDDSQLPKDRFSAERLKGVDSTLKIQPAELGDSAVYLCASSLDRNSVAFFGQGTRLTVV.

This chain joins TRBV11-2 and TRBJ2-7; 7 positions match TRBD2. The V and J ends lost 6 bases and 4 bases, in that order; junction bases with no gene match: 9. The germline V gene encodes CDR1 SGHAT and CDR2 FQNNGV. The CDR3 is 14 residues long. CDR3 sequence: CASSWMTSRYEQYF. CDR3 sequence (DNA): TGTGCCAGCAGTTGGATGACTAGCAGGTACGAGCAGTACTTC. Full variable domain (outside the CDR3, taken from reference TRBV11-2 and TRBJ2-7): EAGVAQSPRYKIIEKRQSVAFWCNPISGHATLYWYQQILGQGPKLLIQFQNNGVVDDSQLPKDRFSAERLKGVDSTLKIQPAKLEDSAVYLCASSWMTSRYEQYFGPGTRLTVT.

V gene TRBV11-2 combines with J gene TRBJ2-5; D unresolved. The germline gives CDR1 SGHAT, CDR2 FQNNGV. Trimming pared 1 base from V and 5 bases from J, leaving 17 bases between. The CDR3 contains 16 residues. CDR3 sequence: CASSLVRLAVGETQYF. In DNA, the CDR3 is TGTGCCAGCAGCTTAGTGCGTCTCGCCGTGGGGGAGACCCAGTACTTC.

The V and J genes are TRBV27 and TRBJ2-5; tentatively, D is TRBD2 (6 bases). Between the trimmed V and J ends, which lost 6 bases and 0 bases, there was a span of 20 bases. Looked up from germline, CDR1 is MNHEY and CDR2 is SMNVEV (reference sequence). The CDR3 has 17 amino acids. The CDR3 here is CASRPMGGPRYQETQYF. In DNA, the CDR3 is TGTGCCAGCAGACCAATGGGGGGTCCACGGTACCAAGAGACCCAGTACTTC.

V usage is TRBV9 and J usage is TRBJ2-5, with TRBD2 identical over 7 bases. Germline V gene lookup returns CDR1 SGDLS and CDR2 YYNGEE. CDR3 size: 15 residues. Losses at the gene ends were 2 bases for V and 6 bases for J; bases not matched to a gene: 10. The chain's CDR3 is CASSVGGGPVKTQYF. CDR3 coding DNA: TGTGCCAGCAGCGTGGGGGGAGGGCCGGTAAAGACCCAGTACTTC.

As to this clone: Other DNA sequences in this sample translate to the same CDR3. The chain carries TRBV27 and TRBJ1-2, with 10 bases identical to TRBD1. The V and J ends lost 2 bases and 4 bases, in that order; junction bases with no gene match: 1. The length of the CDR3 is 14 residues. The germline V gene encodes CDR1 MNHEY and CDR2 SMNVEV (reference sequence). CDR3 loop: CASSLRDRGYGYTF. The CDR3 nucleotides read TGTGCCAGCAGTTTAAGGGACAGGGGCTATGGCTACACCTTC.

The chain carries TRBV7-3 and TRBJ2-1, with a possible D match to TRBD2 (6 bases). From germline, CDR1 is SGHTA and CDR2 FQGTGA. Trimming removed 5 bases at V and 8 bases at J, with 22 bases between. The CDR3 contains 16 residues. CDR3 amino acids: CASSPVMRGPSDEQFF. CDR3 sequence (DNA): TGTGCCAGCAGCCCCGTGATGCGGGGCCCCAGCGATGAGCAGTTCTTC.

This sequence joins TRBV4-3 and TRBJ2-5, with 9 nucleotides matching TRBD2. CDR1 and CDR2 (germline): LGHNA, YSLEER. CDR3 length: 15 residues. V dropped 4 bases and J dropped 1; count of bases not matched to a gene: 4. CDR3 protein: CASSRLTSGQETQYF. The CDR3 region has the DNA TGCGCCAGCAGCCGGTTGACTAGCGGCCAAGAGACCCAGTACTTC.

The genes are TRBV27 and TRBJ2-7, with TRBD2 as a possible D gene (5 bases). Trimming removed 5 bases at V and 0 bases at J, with 11 bases between. Germline CDR1 reads MNHEY; CDR2 reads SMNVEV (reference sequence). CDR3 length: 14 amino acids. CDR3 region: CASSLQEGSYEQYF. As DNA, the CDR3 is TGTGCCAGCAGTCTCCAAGAGGGCTCCTACGAGCAGTACTTC.

The CDR3 reads CASSLAWTSGHNEQFF. In DNA, the CDR3 is TGTGCCAGCAGCTTAGCTTGGACTAGCGGGCACAATGAGCAGTTCTTC. J is TRBJ2-1 and V is TRBV7-9; 11 bases line up with TRBD2. Trimming at V came to 0 bases and at J to 5 bases, leaving 3 bases not matched to a gene. In germline, CDR1 is SEHNR, CDR2 FQNEAQ (reference sequence). CDR3 size: 16 residues.

This chain uses TRBV7-6 with TRBJ2-3; a possible D gene is TRBD2 (6 bases). The ends were cut back, 5 bases at V and 4 bases at J, with 10 bases in the middle. Looked up from germline, CDR1 is SGHVS and CDR2 is FNYEAQ. The CDR3 totals 13 residues. The CDR3 nucleotides read TGTGCCAGCAGCAGAGGGACTCCAGATACGCAGTATTTT. This gives the protein CASSRGTPDTQYF.

The chain is built from TRBV28 and TRBJ1-5, with D unresolved. CDR3 size: 16 residues. Per germline, CDR1 MDHEN and CDR2 SYDVKM. V dropped 9 bases and J dropped 0 bases, with 18 bases sitting between them. CDR3 protein: CASRVARLYSNQPQHF. CDR3 DNA sequence: TGTGCCAGTCGTGTTGCCCGGCTTTATAGCAATCAGCCCCAGCATTTT.

As to this clone: At the DNA level, this CDR3 is encoded by other sequences in the same sample as well. The DNA of the CDR3 is TGTGCCAGCAGCCCTGGGCCGTACGAGCAGTACTTC. Protein product: CASSPGPYEQYF. This chain connects TRBV27 to TRBJ2-7; D is ambiguous. CDR3 size: 12 residues. Germline CDR1 is MNHEY and CDR2 is SMNVEV (reference sequence). The V end was cut by 6 bases, the J end by 4 bases, with 10 bases between.

In this sample, this clone turned up a few times. The gene calls are TRBV9 and TRBJ1-5; D is unresolved. This CDR3 comprises 14 residues. Trimming cost V 3 bases and J 5 bases, with 12 bases left between them. Germline values: CDR1 SGDLS, CDR2 YYNGEE. The CDR3 is CASSADGEDQPQHF. The CDR3 coding sequence is TGTGCCAGCAGCGCGGACGGGGAAGATCAGCCCCAGCATTTT.

Details on this clone: At the DNA level, this CDR3 is encoded by other sequences in the same sample as well. The gene calls are TRBV7-3 and TRBJ2-2; no clear D. This CDR3 comprises 11 residues. Germline V gives CDR1 SGHTA, CDR2 FQGTGA. Trimming removed 5 bases from V and 6 bases from J, with 4 bases in between. DNA for the CDR3: TGTGCCAGCAGCCTGGCCGGGGAGCTGTTTTTT. Its protein is CASSLAGELFF.

This chain's CDR3 is CASSFYTGGTEAFF. Written as DNA, the CDR3 is TGTGCCAGCAGTTTTTATACAGGGGGCACTGAAGCTTTCTTT. The V gene is TRBV28, the J gene TRBJ1-1; 8 nucleotides match TRBD1. The CDR3 spans 14 residues. Germline trimming cut 3 bases from V and 4 bases from J; bases unmatched to any gene: 4. Germline-derived CDR1 and CDR2 are MDHEN and SYDVKM. The full variable domain, completed using reference TRBV28 and TRBJ1-1, is DVKVTQSSRYLVKRTGEKVFLECVQDMDHENMFWYRQDPGLGLRLIYFSYDVKMKEKGDIPEGYSVSREKKERFSLILESASTNQTSMYLCASSFYTGGTEAFFGQGTRLTVV.

As regards this clone: Other DNA sequences from this sample encode an identical CDR3 as well. The rearrangement links TRBV9 to TRBJ2-3; tentative D call: TRBD1 (5 bases). V lost 3 bases and J lost 0, with 8 bases in between. Per the germline V gene, CDR1 is SGDLS and CDR2 is YYNGEE. The CDR3 sequence is 14 residues long. Here the CDR3 reads CASSDPGSTDTQYF. CDR3 nucleotide sequence: TGTGCCAGCAGCGATCCAGGGAGCACAGATACGCAGTATTTT.

V gene TRBV28 combines with J gene TRBJ2-1; 9 nucleotides align to TRBD1. From germline, CDR1 is MDHEN and CDR2 SYDVKM. This CDR3 is 13 amino acids long. V shed 7 bases and J 8 bases; nucleotides not matched to a gene: 6. For the CDR3, the DNA is TGTGCCAGCAAGGACAGGGGTGTCGATGAGCAGTTCTTC. This codes for CASKDRGVDEQFF.

The chain has TRBV11-2 and TRBJ1-4; D is unclear. CDR3 length equals 16 residues. The ends were cut back, 4 bases at V and 3 bases at J, with 15 bases in the middle. Germline loops: CDR1 SGHAT, CDR2 FQNNGV. CDR3 loop: CASSYRPGEPNEKLFF. In DNA form, the CDR3 reads TGTGCCAGCAGCTATCGACCCGGGGAGCCTAATGAAAAACTGTTTTTT.

V gene TRBV28 combines with J gene TRBJ2-7; 10 nucleotides line up with TRBD1. J was trimmed by 0 bases and V by 4 bases; bases with no gene match: 6. The CDR3 has 16 amino acids. CDR1 is MDHEN, CDR2 SYDVKM, per germline. CDR3 region: CASSSPWDRGSYEQYF. In nucleotides, the CDR3 is TGTGCCAGCAGTTCACCCTGGGACAGGGGCTCCTACGAGCAGTACTTC.

The chain uses TRBV7-9 and TRBJ2-2; D not resolved. V dropped 5 bases and J dropped 6 bases, with 13 bases sitting between them. Germline V gene data show CDR1 as SEHNR and CDR2 as FQNEAQ (reference sequence). CDR3 length: 14 residues. The CDR3 bases are TGTGCCAGCAGCCCAACCCTCAAAGCCGGGGAGCTGTTTTTT. It translates to CASSPTLKAGELFF.

This clone turned up a few times. The gene calls are TRBV30 and TRBJ1-1; D not certain. The CDR3 extends over 13 amino acids. Deletions cut 1 base from V and 2 bases from J, with 8 bases between. The germline V gene has CDR1 GTSNPN and CDR2 SVGIG (reference sequence). CDR3: CAWSGPPNTEAFF. Here the CDR3 DNA reads TGTGCCTGGAGTGGACCACCCAACACTGAAGCTTTCTTT.

This sequence joins TRBV5-1 and TRBJ2-7, with D possibly being TRBD1 (5 bases). Trimming removed 3 bases from V and 1 base from J, with 8 bases in between. The CDR3 extends over 13 amino acids. The germline V gene encodes CDR1 SGHRS and CDR2 YFSETQ. The chain's CDR3 is CASSYDRSYEQYF. For the CDR3, the DNA is TGCGCCAGCAGCTACGACAGATCCTACGAGCAGTACTTC.

CDR3 residues: CASRRGRYTGELFF. In nucleotides, the CDR3 is TGTGCCAGTAGACGCGGGCGGTACACCGGGGAGCTGTTTTTT. V and J are TRBV28 and TRBJ2-2; the D gene is possibly TRBD2 (5 bases). Germline CDR1 reads MDHEN; CDR2 reads SYDVKM. V was trimmed by 9 bases and J by 3 bases, leaving 14 bases between them. The CDR3 has 14 residues.

The chain couples TRBV7-8 to TRBJ1-3, with a tentative D call TRBD1 (5 bases). Germline V lookup: CDR1 SGHVS, CDR2 FQNEAQ. V was clipped by 1 base and J by 3 bases, with 16 bases between them. This CDR3 has 17 amino acids. CDR3 protein: CASSLVGGSGVGNTIYF. The CDR3 bases are TGTGCCAGCAGCTTAGTTGGGGGGTCTGGGGTTGGAAACACCATATATTTT.